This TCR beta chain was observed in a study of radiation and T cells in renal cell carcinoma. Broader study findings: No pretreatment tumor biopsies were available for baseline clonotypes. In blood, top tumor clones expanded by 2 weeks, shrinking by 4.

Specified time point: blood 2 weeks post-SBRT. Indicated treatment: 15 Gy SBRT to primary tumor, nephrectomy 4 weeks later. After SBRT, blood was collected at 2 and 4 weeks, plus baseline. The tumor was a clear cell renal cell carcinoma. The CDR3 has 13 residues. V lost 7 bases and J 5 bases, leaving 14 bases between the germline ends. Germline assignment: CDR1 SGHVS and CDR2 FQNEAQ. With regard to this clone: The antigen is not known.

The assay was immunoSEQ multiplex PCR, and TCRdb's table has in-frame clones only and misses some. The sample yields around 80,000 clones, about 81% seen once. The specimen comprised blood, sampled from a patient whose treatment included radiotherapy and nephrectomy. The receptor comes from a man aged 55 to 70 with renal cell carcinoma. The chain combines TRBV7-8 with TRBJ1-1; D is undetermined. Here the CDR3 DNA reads TGTGCCAGCACCCTACAAGGCGGAACTGAAGCTTTCTTT. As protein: CASTLQGGTEAFF.